A single T cell receptor (beta chain) is shown here with its context. Germline trimming cut 9 bases from V and 6 bases from J; bases unmatched to any gene: 8. Germline assignment: CDR1 LGHDT and CDR2 YNNKEL (reference sequence). This CDR3 has 13 residues. TCRdb reanalysed the RT-PCR reads using MiXCR and keeps one entry per CDR3 protein. The repertoire holds more than 600,000 distinct CDR3 sequences, with 11% to 15% as singletons. V usage is TRBV3-1 and J usage is TRBJ2-5; 9 bases match TRBD2. The receptor's source is a female donor in good health, serving as a healthy control. The sequenced material came from memory CD4+ T cells from blood. CDR3 nucleotide sequence: TGTGCCAGTGGGCGGGAGGGCCTGAAGACCCAGTACTTC. As protein: CASGREGLKTQYF.